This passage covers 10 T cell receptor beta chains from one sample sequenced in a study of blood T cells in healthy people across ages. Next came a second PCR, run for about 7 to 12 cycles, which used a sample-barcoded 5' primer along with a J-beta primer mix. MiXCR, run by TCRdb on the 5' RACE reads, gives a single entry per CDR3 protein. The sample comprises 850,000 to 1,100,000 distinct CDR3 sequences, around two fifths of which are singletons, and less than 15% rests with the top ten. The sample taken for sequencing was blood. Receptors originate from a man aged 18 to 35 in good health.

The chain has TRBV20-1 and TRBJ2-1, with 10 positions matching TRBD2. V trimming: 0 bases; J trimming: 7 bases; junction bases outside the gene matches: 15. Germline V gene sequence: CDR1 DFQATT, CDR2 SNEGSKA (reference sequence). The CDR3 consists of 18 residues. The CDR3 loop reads CSARDLGIAGGLRNEQFF. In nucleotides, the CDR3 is TGCAGTGCTAGAGATCTGGGAATAGCGGGGGGTCTGAGAAATGAGCAGTTCTTC.

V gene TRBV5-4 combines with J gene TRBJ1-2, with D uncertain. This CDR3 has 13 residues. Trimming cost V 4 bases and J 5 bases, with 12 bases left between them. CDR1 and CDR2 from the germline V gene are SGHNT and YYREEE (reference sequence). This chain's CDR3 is CASSPDKVYGYTF. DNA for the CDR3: TGTGCCAGCAGCCCAGACAAGGTTTATGGCTACACCTTC.

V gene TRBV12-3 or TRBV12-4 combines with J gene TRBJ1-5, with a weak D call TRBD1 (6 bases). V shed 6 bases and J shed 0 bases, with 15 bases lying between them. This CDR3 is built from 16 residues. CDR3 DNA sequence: TGTGCCAGCAGCCAGGGGACGGACTATAGCAATCAGCCCCAGCATTTT. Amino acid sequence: CASSQGTDYSNQPQHF.

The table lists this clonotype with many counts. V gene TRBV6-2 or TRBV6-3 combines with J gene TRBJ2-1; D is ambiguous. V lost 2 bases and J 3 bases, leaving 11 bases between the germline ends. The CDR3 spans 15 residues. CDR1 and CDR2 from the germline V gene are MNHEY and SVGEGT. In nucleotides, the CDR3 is TGTGCCAGCAGTTACCAGGACGGGCGCTACAATGAGCAGTTCTTC. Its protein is CASSYQDGRYNEQFF.

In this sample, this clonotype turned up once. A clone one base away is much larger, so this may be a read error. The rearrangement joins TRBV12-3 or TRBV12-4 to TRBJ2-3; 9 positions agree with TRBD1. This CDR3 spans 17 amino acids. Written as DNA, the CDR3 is TGTGCCAGCAGGGGAATGGGACAGGGAATTAGTGCAGATATGCAGTATTTT. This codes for CASRGMGQGISADMQYF.

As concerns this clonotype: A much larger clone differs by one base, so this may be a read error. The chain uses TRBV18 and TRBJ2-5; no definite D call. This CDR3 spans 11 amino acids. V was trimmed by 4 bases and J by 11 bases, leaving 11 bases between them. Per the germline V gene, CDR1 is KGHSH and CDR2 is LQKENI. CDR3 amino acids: CASSRSNEQYF. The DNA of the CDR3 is TGTGCCAGCTCACGGTCCAATGAGCAGTACTTC.

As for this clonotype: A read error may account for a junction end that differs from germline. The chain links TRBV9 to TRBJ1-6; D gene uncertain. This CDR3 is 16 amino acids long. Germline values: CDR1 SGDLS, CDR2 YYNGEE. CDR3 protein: CASTVGASSYNSPLHF. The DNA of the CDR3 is TGTGCCAGCACCGTAGGAGCAAGCTCCTATAATTCACCCCTCCACTTT.

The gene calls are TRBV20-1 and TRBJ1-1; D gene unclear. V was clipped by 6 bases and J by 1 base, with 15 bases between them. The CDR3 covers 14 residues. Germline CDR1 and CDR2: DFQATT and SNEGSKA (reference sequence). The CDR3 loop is CSATQAPGNTEAFF. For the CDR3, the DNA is TGCAGTGCAACCCAAGCCCCAGGGAACACTGAAGCTTTCTTT.

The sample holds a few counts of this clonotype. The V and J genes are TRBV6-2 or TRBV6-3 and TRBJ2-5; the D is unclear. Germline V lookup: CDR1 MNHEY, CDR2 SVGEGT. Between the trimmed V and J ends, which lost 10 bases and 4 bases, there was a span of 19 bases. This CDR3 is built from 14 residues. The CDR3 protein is CATSNRVGRETQYF. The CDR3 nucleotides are TGTGCCACCTCCAATCGGGTAGGAAGAGAGACCCAGTACTTC.

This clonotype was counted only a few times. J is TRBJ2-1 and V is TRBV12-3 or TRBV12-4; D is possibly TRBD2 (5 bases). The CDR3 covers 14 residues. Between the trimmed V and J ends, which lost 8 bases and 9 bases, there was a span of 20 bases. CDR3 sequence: CASLSGERAGEQFF. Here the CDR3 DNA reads TGTGCCAGCCTCTCCGGGGAAAGGGCCGGTGAGCAGTTCTTC.